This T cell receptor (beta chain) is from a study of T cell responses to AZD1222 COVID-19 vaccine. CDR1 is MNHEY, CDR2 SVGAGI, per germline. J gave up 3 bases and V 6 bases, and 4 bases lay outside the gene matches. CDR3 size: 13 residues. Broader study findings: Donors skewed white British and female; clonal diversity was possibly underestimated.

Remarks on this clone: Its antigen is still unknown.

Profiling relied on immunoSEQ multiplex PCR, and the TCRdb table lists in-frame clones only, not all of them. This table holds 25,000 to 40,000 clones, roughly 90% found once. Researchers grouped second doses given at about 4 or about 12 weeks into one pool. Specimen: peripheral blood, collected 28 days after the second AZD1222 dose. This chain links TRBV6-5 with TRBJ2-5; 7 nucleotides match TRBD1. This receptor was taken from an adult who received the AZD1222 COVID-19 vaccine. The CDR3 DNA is TGTGCCAGCAGGGCGACAGGGAAAGAGACCCAGTACTTC. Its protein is CASRATGKETQYF.